These 19 T cell receptor beta chains originate from one sample sequenced in a study of T cell responses to AZD1222 COVID-19 vaccine. Generated by immunoSEQ multiplex PCR, the TCRdb table keeps only in-frame clones and is missing some. The sample carries 95,000 to 100,000 clones, about nine tenths recorded once. The material sequenced was peripheral blood, taken on day 0 of AZD1222 vaccination. These receptors were taken from an adult in good health.

The V and J genes are TRBV3-1 (or the pseudogene TRBV3-2) and TRBJ2-1, with a tentative D call TRBD2 (7 bases). The CDR3 is 17 residues long. Germline-derived CDR1 and CDR2 are LGHDT and YNNKEL (reference sequence). The V and J ends lost 4 bases and 0 bases respectively, with 16 bases between them. The CDR3 spells CASSPDKGGLSYNEQFF. The CDR3 DNA reads as TGTGCCAGCAGCCCGGATAAGGGGGGGCTCTCCTACAATGAGCAGTTCTTC.

The J gene is TRBJ1-4, the V gene TRBV7-2; tentative D call: TRBD1 (6 bases). There are 15 residues in the CDR3. Germline V gene sequence: CDR1 SGHTA, CDR2 FQGNSA. Between the trimmed V and J ends, which lost 2 bases and 1 base, there was a span of 8 bases. The CDR3 loop is CASSLWGQTNEKLFF. The CDR3 DNA reads as TGTGCCAGCAGCTTATGGGGACAAACTAATGAAAAACTGTTTTTT.

The chain couples TRBV19 to TRBJ1-1, with D possibly TRBD1 on 6 matching bases. CDR3 length: 15 amino acids. Trimming stripped 7 bases from V and 5 bases from J, with 20 bases between. CDR1 is LNHDA, CDR2 SQIVND, per germline (reference sequence). The CDR3 spells CASIGRFTGSTEAFF. CDR3 DNA: TGTGCCAGTATAGGCCGCTTTACAGGGAGTACTGAAGCTTTCTTT. The full variable domain, rest sourced from reference TRBV19 and TRBJ1-1, is DGGITQSPKYLFRKEGQNVTLSCEQNLNHDAMYWYRQDPGQGLRLIYYSQIVNDFQKGDIAEGYSVSREKKESFPLTVTSAQKNPTAFYLCASIGRFTGSTEAFFGQGTRLTVV.

The rearrangement uses TRBV5-1 and TRBJ2-5; tentatively, D is TRBD1 or TRBD2 (6 bases each). The CDR3 covers 16 residues. With 0 bases removed from V and 4 bases from J, the gap between germline ends came to 16 bases. Per germline, CDR1 SGHRS and CDR2 YFSETQ. CDR3 DNA sequence: TGCGCCAGCAGCTTGGCGGGGGCCTCAAGGGGAGAGACCCAGTACTTC. Amino acids: CASSLAGASRGETQYF.

V is TRBV5-8 and J is TRBJ2-1, with 12 bases identical to TRBD2. Germline loops: CDR1 SGHTS, CDR2 YDEGEE. Trimming at V came to 6 bases and at J to 6 bases, leaving 7 bases not matched to a gene. The CDR3 has 15 amino acids. Written as DNA, the CDR3 is TGTGCCAGCACCCCGGGGACTAGCGGGTCCAATGAGCAGTTCTTC. Translating gives CASTPGTSGSNEQFF.

The rearrangement uses TRBV15 and TRBJ1-3; D gene ambiguous. Germline lookup yields CDR1 LNHNV and CDR2 YYDKDF (reference sequence). V lost 9 bases and J 0 bases, leaving 6 bases between the germline ends. The length of the CDR3 is 12 residues. The CDR3 protein is CATGSSGNTIYF. Written as DNA, the CDR3 is TGTGCCACAGGCAGCTCTGGAAACACCATATATTTT.

This chain links TRBV2 with TRBJ2-5; D unclear. Germline values: CDR1 SNHLY, CDR2 FYNNEI. The CDR3 consists of 12 residues. Trimming removed 6 bases from V and 5 bases from J, with 10 bases in between. The CDR3 loop is CASSSTRETQYF. The CDR3 DNA reads as TGTGCCAGCAGCTCTACGAGGGAGACCCAGTACTTC.

This chain uses TRBV27 with TRBJ1-2; D is ambiguous. In germline, CDR1 is MNHEY, CDR2 SMNVEV (reference sequence). The CDR3 runs 13 residues. With 3 bases removed from V and 1 base from J, the gap between germline ends came to 6 bases. CDR3 nucleotide sequence: TGTGCCAGCAGTTTCATGCATAACTATGGCTACACCTTC. Protein product: CASSFMHNYGYTF.

This clone occurred once. The chain recombines TRBV10-1 with TRBJ2-1; 8 nucleotides agree with TRBD2. The germline V gene has CDR1 WNHNN and CDR2 SYGVQD (reference sequence). The J segment lost 6 bases and the V segment lost 3 bases, leaving 7 bases of the junction unmatched. This CDR3 region has 15 residues. CDR3 region: CASSDFQRGLNEQFF. The DNA of the CDR3 is TGCGCCAGCAGTGACTTTCAGCGGGGGCTCAATGAGCAGTTCTTC.

CDR3 sequence reads: CASSAHRDRVNEQFF. CDR3 in DNA: TGTGCCAGCAGCGCCCACCGGGACAGGGTAAATGAGCAGTTCTTC. The chain recombines TRBV7-8 with TRBJ2-1; TRBD1 agrees at 9 bases. V shed 5 bases and J 7 bases; nucleotides not matched to a gene: 9. Germline assignment: CDR1 SGHVS and CDR2 FQNEAQ. The CDR3 is 15 amino acids.

This clone was seen only once. The chain is built from TRBV5-1 and TRBJ1-5; D may be TRBD1 (5 bases). Germline CDR1 reads SGHRS; CDR2 reads YFSETQ. The V gene lost 4 bases and the J gene lost 0 bases, with 8 bases spanning the gap. This CDR3 has 14 amino acids. In nucleotides, the CDR3 is TGCGCCAGCAGCGCGGACAATAGCAATCAGCCCCAGCATTTT. Amino acids: CASSADNSNQPQHF.

This chain links TRBV6-4 with TRBJ2-6; D unresolved. In germline, CDR1 is MRHNA, CDR2 SNTAGT. V lost 8 bases and J lost 1, with 3 bases in between. There are 12 residues in the CDR3. In nucleotides, the CDR3 is TGTGCCAGCGCGTCTGGGGCCAACGTCCTGACTTTC. Translated, it gives CASASGANVLTF.

This clone was seen once. The V call is TRBV19, the J call TRBJ1-1, with TRBD1 identical over 8 bases. Losses at the gene ends were 6 bases for V and 0 bases for J; bases not matched to a gene: 12. The CDR3 covers 17 residues. CDR1 and CDR2 from the germline V gene are LNHDA and SQIVND (reference sequence). This CDR3 is CASRSWRGQAMNTEAFF. CDR3 DNA sequence: TGTGCCAGTAGATCCTGGCGGGGACAGGCCATGAACACTGAAGCTTTCTTT. The full variable domain, rest sourced from reference TRBV19 and TRBJ1-1, is DGGITQSPKYLFRKEGQNVTLSCEQNLNHDAMYWYRQDPGQGLRLIYYSQIVNDFQKGDIAEGYSVSREKKESFPLTVTSAQKNPTAFYLCASRSWRGQAMNTEAFFGQGTRLTVV.

The count of this clone is one. The rearrangement uses TRBV5-4 and TRBJ1-1; D is unresolved. V was cut by 0 bases and J by 1 base, with 10 bases left in between. This CDR3 has 15 residues. The germline V gene has CDR1 SGHNT and CDR2 YYREEE (reference sequence). CDR3 nucleotide sequence: TGTGCCAGCAGCTTGGATCCGGTAGGGAACACTGAAGCTTTCTTT. Its protein product is CASSLDPVGNTEAFF.

The rearrangement uses TRBV5-4 and TRBJ1-2; no clear D. This CDR3 has 14 residues. Trimming took 5 bases from V and 7 from J, leaving 18 bases between them. Looked up from germline, CDR1 is SGHNT and CDR2 is YYREEE (reference sequence). The CDR3 here is CASSLPQARSGYTF. The CDR3 DNA follows: TGTGCCAGCAGTCTTCCTCAGGCCCGGAGTGGCTACACCTTC. The complete variable domain, with remaining parts taken from reference TRBV5-4 and TRBJ1-2, reads ETGVTQSPTHLIKTRGQQVTLRCSSQSGHNTVSWYQQALGQGPQFIFQYYREEENGRGNFPPRFSGLQFPNYSSELNVNALELDDSALYLCASSLPQARSGYTFGSGTRLTVV.

This sequence joins TRBV4-2 and TRBJ2-1; 9 nucleotides match TRBD1. The CDR3 extends over 17 amino acids. The germline CDR1 and CDR2 sequences are LGHNA and YNFKEQ. The junction had 12 bases not matched to a gene; V was cut back by 3 bases and J by 6 bases. The CDR3 nucleotides are TGTGCCAGCAGCCACGATATTGGGACAGGGTTGGGCAATGAGCAGTTCTTC. Translating gives CASSHDIGTGLGNEQFF.

The chain's CDR3 is CASSRRGSGNYGYTF. DNA for the CDR3: TGTGCCAGCAGTCGAAGGGGATCAGGAAACTATGGCTACACCTTC. The chain uses TRBV6-2 or TRBV6-3 and TRBJ1-2; weak D call: TRBD1 (5 bases). Trimming stripped 5 bases from V and 2 bases from J, with 15 bases between. The germline gives CDR1 MNHEY, CDR2 SVGEGT. The CDR3 extends over 15 amino acids.

V usage is TRBV18 and J usage is TRBJ1-2, with 9 bases matching TRBD1. The J segment lost 6 bases and the V segment lost 3 bases, leaving 8 bases of the junction unmatched. Per the germline V gene, CDR1 is KGHSH and CDR2 is LQKENI. CDR3 size: 15 residues. The CDR3 nucleotides read TGTGCCAGCTCACCCGAACTACAGGGGGCAGATGGCTACACCTTC. It encodes CASSPELQGADGYTF.

The chain joins TRBV3-1 (or the pseudogene TRBV3-2) to TRBJ1-3, with D possibly being TRBD1 (6 bases). The CDR3 length is 14 residues. Germline CDR1 reads LGHDT; CDR2 reads YNNKEL (reference sequence). Trimming removed 6 bases from V and 1 base from J, with 10 bases in between. The CDR3 bases are TGTGCCAGCAGATTACAGGGATCTGGAAACACCATATATTTT. Amino acid sequence: CASRLQGSGNTIYF.